The present entry profiles one T cell receptor beta chain with its context. Generated by immunoSEQ multiplex PCR, the TCRdb table keeps only in-frame clones and is missing some. The sample records approximately 89,000 clones, about nine tenths being singletons. This entry belongs to a study of OX40 agonist ivuxolimab in advanced cancers. Study-wide background: Antecedent anti-PD-1, anti-PD-L1 or anti-CTLA-4 therapy was permissible, with approximately 44% having received some.

Between the trimmed V and J ends, which lost 7 bases and 6 bases, there was a span of 19 bases. The CDR3 contains 16 residues. Germline lookup yields CDR1 SGHAT and CDR2 FQNNGV. This TCR came from an adult with an advanced solid tumor such as melanoma, head and neck, liver or kidney cancer. V usage is TRBV11-2 and J usage is TRBJ1-6; no clear D. This specimen was CD4+ or CD8+ T cells sorted from blood, taken in a trial of the OX40 agonist ivuxolimab. CDR3: CASTTSLGGGNSPLHF. The CDR3 bases are TGTGCCAGCACCACATCCCTGGGCGGTGGTAATTCACCCCTCCACTTT. The full variable domain, its missing parts supplied by reference TRBV11-2 and TRBJ1-6, is EAGVAQSPRYKIIEKRQSVAFWCNPISGHATLYWYQQILGQGPKLLIQFQNNGVVDDSQLPKDRFSAERLKGVDSTLKIQPAKLEDSAVYLCASTTSLGGGNSPLHFGNGTRLTVT.